Shown below are 24 T cell receptor beta chains from a single sample sequenced in a study of T cells in Graves' hyperthyroidism and ophthalmopathy. Amplification yielded TCR beta CDR3 regions, with RNA transcripts as the source. First-round RT-PCR with HTBI primers amplified the TCR CDR3 region. TCRdb re-called the multiplex PCR reads through MiXCR, storing one row per CDR3 protein. The sample lists approximately 700,000 distinct CDR3 sequences, roughly 45% occurring once. Sequenced sample: peripheral blood or thyroid tissue (not recorded which). All receptors come from an adult man with Graves' disease, either hyperthyroidism or ophthalmopathy (not recorded which).

The V and J genes are TRBV12-3 or TRBV12-4 and TRBJ1-5, with D maybe TRBD1 (6 bases). V gave up 6 bases and J gave up 7 bases, with 19 bases separating them. This CDR3 is 15 amino acids long. The CDR3 sequence is CASRPAITGIQPQHF. The CDR3 bases are TGTGCCAGCAGGCCAGCCATTACAGGGATCCAGCCCCAGCATTTT.

This sequence joins TRBV7-9 and TRBJ1-2; D uncertain. This CDR3 region has 13 residues. Germline values: CDR1 SEHNR, CDR2 FQNEAQ (reference sequence). V was trimmed by 6 bases and J by 4 bases, leaving 12 bases between them. The CDR3 DNA reads TGTGCCAGCAGGCTTTCAAACATCTATGGCTACACCTTC. Translating gives CASRLSNIYGYTF.

This clonotype was counted at least ten times. At one of its ends the junction is not consistent with the germline gene, which may arise from a read error. J is TRBJ1-1 and V is TRBV5-1, with 9 bases matching TRBD1. The CDR3 length is 14 residues. In germline, CDR1 is SGHRS, CDR2 YFSETQ. Here the CDR3 reads CASSSDRGDTEAFF. CDR3 sequence (DNA): TGTGCCAGCAGTTCGGACAGGGGTGACACTGAAGCTTTCTTT.

This chain joins TRBV2 and TRBJ1-4; tentative D call: TRBD1 (6 bases). V lost 6 bases, J lost 3 bases, and 14 bases lay in between. The germline V gene encodes CDR1 SNHLY and CDR2 FYNNEI. The CDR3 loop spans 15 amino acids. The CDR3 coding sequence is TGTGCCAGCAGCCGGGGGGCCACGGCTAATGAAAAACTGTTTTTT. It yields the protein CASSRGATANEKLFF. The full variable domain, in which reference TRBV2 and TRBJ1-4 provide the parts outside the CDR3, is EPEVTQTPSHQVTQMGQEVILRCVPISNHLYFYWYRQILGQKVEFLVSFYNNEISEKSEIFDDQFSVERPDGSNFTLKIRSTKLEDSAMYFCASSRGATANEKLFFGSGTQLSVL.

This clonotype was detected once. J is TRBJ1-6 and V is TRBV6-1; TRBD1 might be the D (6 bases). Germline lookup yields CDR1 MNHNS and CDR2 SASEGT. Trimming removed 0 bases from V and 5 bases from J, with 8 bases in between. CDR3 length: 15 residues. CDR3 loop: CASSEARGDNSPLHF. The CDR3 bases are TGTGCCAGCAGTGAAGCTAGGGGGGATAATTCACCCCTCCACTTT.

As for this clonotype: A clone one base away is much larger, so this may be a read error. J is TRBJ1-2 and V is TRBV7-9, with D possibly TRBD1 on 5 matching bases. Germline CDR1 and CDR2: SEHNR and FQNEAQ (reference sequence). The CDR3 has 14 residues. Trimming shortened V by 5 bases and J by 3 bases, and 13 bases separated the two germline ends. Here the CDR3 reads CASSAVPRDYGYTF. In DNA form, the CDR3 reads TGTGCCAGCAGCGCCGTCCCCAGGGACTATGGCTACACCTTC.

The chain links TRBV15 to TRBJ2-7; 9 bases match TRBD2. CDR1 is LNHNV and CDR2 is YYDKDF in the germline V gene (reference sequence). The CDR3 is made up of 16 amino acids. V shed 3 bases and J 2 bases; nucleotides not matched to a gene: 8. CDR3 in amino acids: CATSSSPAGGTYEQYF. CDR3 sequence (DNA): TGTGCCACCAGCAGCTCTCCAGCGGGAGGTACCTACGAGCAGTACTTC.

Concerning this clonotype: A read error is possible here, since a much larger clone lies one base away. The chain couples TRBV7-8 to TRBJ2-7; 11 bases map to TRBD1. Losses at the gene ends were 4 bases for V and 3 bases for J; bases not matched to a gene: 8. CDR1 and CDR2 (germline): SGHVS, FQNEAQ. CDR3 size: 16 residues. The CDR3 region is CASSSTRDRGDYEQYF. CDR3 DNA sequence: TGTGCCAGCAGCTCGACCCGGGACAGGGGGGACTACGAGCAGTACTTC.

This clonotype has only a few counts. The chain couples TRBV7-8 to TRBJ1-4, with 7 bases aligning to TRBD1. Unmatched junction bases numbered 12, after V lost 4 bases and J lost 4 bases. This CDR3 spans 17 amino acids. In germline, CDR1 is SGHVS, CDR2 FQNEAQ. The DNA for the CDR3 is TGTGCCAGCAGCTGGAAACCTGGACAGGAGATTAATGAAAAACTGTTTTTT. Its protein product is CASSWKPGQEINEKLFF.

The rearrangement uses TRBV5-5 and TRBJ1-3, with D uncertain. Germline V gene lookup returns CDR1 SGHKS and CDR2 YYEKEE (reference sequence). The CDR3 sequence is 15 residues long. Trimming cost V 4 bases and J 4 bases, with 15 bases left between them. CDR3 in amino acids: CASSPTLTSGNTIYF. In nucleotides, the CDR3 is TGTGCCAGCAGCCCCACATTGACGTCGGGAAACACCATATATTTT.

Turning to this clonotype: Given a much more abundant clone one base away, this may be a read error. The CDR3 coding sequence is TGTGCCAGCAGCTTCGGACAGAGGAACACTGAAGCTTTCTTT. Translating it yields CASSFGQRNTEAFF. The J gene is TRBJ1-1, the V gene TRBV5-6, with D possibly being TRBD1 (6 bases). V was pared by 2 bases and J by 1 base, with 9 bases between. The CDR3 spans 14 residues. The germline gives CDR1 SGHDT, CDR2 YYEEEE.

Many counts were recorded for this clonotype. The V and J genes are TRBV29-1 and TRBJ1-2; tentatively, D is TRBD1 (6 bases). There are 13 residues in the CDR3. Trimming cost V 0 bases and J 4 bases, with 9 bases left between them. CDR1 and CDR2 from the germline V gene are SQVTM and ANQGSEA. For the CDR3, the DNA is TGCAGCGTTGAAGATGGGGGCGGCTATGGCTACACCTTC. Protein product: CSVEDGGGYGYTF.

On this clonotype itself: A much larger clone is a single base away; this may be a read error. J is TRBJ2-6 and V is TRBV19; tentative D call: TRBD1 (6 bases). Germline CDR1 LNHDA, CDR2 SQIVND (reference sequence). This CDR3 is 13 amino acids long. Trimming took off 9 bases at V and 0 bases at J, with 6 bases between the two ends. The CDR3 DNA sequence: TGTGCCAGCAGGGGCTCTGGGGCCAACGTCCTGACTTTC. Translating gives CASRGSGANVLTF. The full variable domain, its missing parts supplied by reference TRBV19 and TRBJ2-6, is DGGITQSPKYLFRKEGQNVTLSCEQNLNHDAMYWYRQDPGQGLRLIYYSQIVNDFQKGDIAEGYSVSREKKESFPLTVTSAQKNPTAFYLCASRGSGANVLTFGAGSRLTVL.

With respect to this clonotype: A clone one base away is much larger, so this may be a read error. The chain combines TRBV6-1 with TRBJ2-7; tentative D call: TRBD2 (5 bases). The V gene's germline CDR1 is MNHNS and CDR2 SASEGT. CDR3 length: 14 amino acids. The V end was cut by 4 bases, the J end by 0 bases, with 10 bases between. CDR3 amino acids: CASSARAVSYEQYF. In DNA form, the CDR3 reads TGTGCCAGCAGTGCGAGGGCAGTCTCCTACGAGCAGTACTTC.

V is TRBV2 and J is TRBJ1-2; no clear D gene. Looked up from germline, CDR1 is SNHLY and CDR2 is FYNNEI. Trimming removed 7 bases at V and 8 bases at J, with 11 bases between. The CDR3 extends over 11 amino acids. The CDR3 loop reads CASTEGRGYTF. CDR3 DNA sequence: TGTGCCAGCACGGAGGGTCGGGGCTACACCTTC.

The chain couples TRBV24-1 to TRBJ1-5; possible D gene TRBD1, 6 bases. The CDR3 extends over 16 amino acids. Germline loops: CDR1 KGHDR, CDR2 SFDVKD. The V end was cut by 4 bases, the J end by 5 bases, with 17 bases between. The CDR3 region has the DNA TGTGCCACCAGTGACCACGGGGGCGATTTCGATCAGCCCCAGCATTTT. This translates into CATSDHGGDFDQPQHF.

This clonotype was detected only a few times. The chain has TRBV6-5 and TRBJ1-5, with D possibly TRBD1 on 5 matching bases. Per germline, CDR1 MNHEY and CDR2 SVGAGI. This CDR3 has 18 residues. The germline V and J ends were trimmed by 0 bases and 3 bases, with 18 bases remaining between them. The CDR3 DNA is TGTGCCAGCAGTTACTCGCAGGGACGCAGGGATGACAATCAGCCCCAGCATTTT. Translation: CASSYSQGRRDDNQPQHF.

The chain joins TRBV12-3 or TRBV12-4 to TRBJ1-2; D uncertain. V was trimmed by 3 bases and J by 8 bases, leaving 13 bases between them. CDR3 length: 13 residues. CDR3 region: CASSFSEGSGYTF. CDR3 DNA: TGTGCCAGCAGTTTTTCAGAAGGGAGCGGCTACACCTTC.

The chain links TRBV29-1 to TRBJ1-2, with D maybe TRBD1 (6 bases). The V gene lost 4 bases and the J gene lost 12 bases, with 15 bases spanning the gap. Germline CDR1 is SQVTM and CDR2 is ANQGSEA. This CDR3 spans 11 amino acids. CDR3 nucleotide sequence: TGCAGCGTTGCGGCAGGGGTCTTAAACACCTTC. Protein: CSVAAGVLNTF. Based on the CDR3 plus reference TRBV29-1 and TRBJ1-2, the full variable domain is SAVISQKPSRDICQRGTSLTIQCQVDSQVTMMFWYRQQPGQSLTLIATANQGSEATYESGFVIDKFPISRPNLTFSTLTVSNMSPEDSSIYLCSVAAGVLNTFGSGTRLTVV.

At least ten counts were recorded for this clonotype. The rearrangement uses TRBV7-3 and TRBJ2-6, with D hard to call. The CDR3 consists of 14 residues. The germline CDR1 and CDR2 sequences are SGHTA and FQGTGA. The ends were cut back, 5 bases at V and 4 bases at J, with 9 bases in the middle. CDR3 DNA sequence: TGTGCCAGCAGCCCAGACTGGGGGGCCAACGTCCTGACTTTC. Its protein product is CASSPDWGANVLTF. Using reference TRBV7-3 and TRBJ2-6 for the parts outside the CDR3, the full variable domain is GAGVSQTPSNKVTEKGKYVELRCDPISGHTALYWYRQSLGQGPEFLIYFQGTGAADDSGLPNDRFFAVRPEGSVSTLKIQRTERGDSAVYLCASSPDWGANVLTFGAGSRLTVL.

This clonotype has more than one count but fewer than ten. The genes are TRBV12-3 or TRBV12-4 and TRBJ1-1; 9 bases agree with TRBD1. This CDR3 spans 16 amino acids. The V segment lost 3 bases and the J segment 4 bases; nucleotides outside the gene matches: 9. The CDR3 DNA reads TGTGCCAGCAGTTTGAACAGGGGGCCTAGTGGCACTGAAGCTTTCTTT. It encodes CASSLNRGPSGTEAFF.

The chain couples TRBV20-1 to TRBJ1-4; TRBD1 aligns across 8 bases. There are 13 residues in the CDR3. V trimming: 1 base; J trimming: 7 bases; junction bases outside the gene matches: 2. Germline V gene data show CDR1 as DFQATT and CDR2 as SNEGSKA (reference sequence). As DNA, the CDR3 is TGCAGTGCTAGAGGCGGACAGGGTGAAAAACTGTTTTTT. It encodes CSARGGQGEKLFF.

Many counts were recorded for this clonotype. CDR3 in amino acids: CASSNPARGRGYEQYF. CDR3 sequence (DNA): TGTGCCAGCAGTAACCCTGCCAGGGGGAGAGGCTACGAGCAGTACTTC. The chain uses TRBV2 and TRBJ2-7, with 7 nucleotides matching TRBD1. Germline trimming cut 5 bases from V and 3 bases from J; bases unmatched to any gene: 13. This CDR3 spans 16 amino acids. Germline V lookup: CDR1 SNHLY, CDR2 FYNNEI.

In its sample, this clonotype was seen many times. The chain has TRBV20-1 and TRBJ1-6; TRBD1 matches at 9 bases. After removal of 4 bases from V and 7 bases from J, the junction contained 8 bases not matched to a gene. Looked up from germline, CDR1 is DFQATT and CDR2 is SNEGSKA (reference sequence). The CDR3 spans 15 residues. CDR3 sequence (DNA): TGCAGTGCTACCGGGACAGGGCGATTAAATTCACCCCTCCACTTT. It yields the protein CSATGTGRLNSPLHF.